The next 8 T cell receptor beta chains were all read from a single sample in a study of PD-L1 blockade in urothelial cancer (dated by TCRdb to about 2017). To prepare the library, the immunoSEQ multiplex PCR assay was applied. The immuneACCESS repertoire file appears here via TCRdb, limited to in-frame rearrangements. These files lack a portion of the clones; in checked studies, under half of the deficit traces to unresolved V genes, and the cause of the others is not known. For this sample the table gives 70,000 to 75,000 clones, of which roughly nine tenths were detected only once. Clones ranked in the top ten supply around 3.3% of the sample. The sample consisted of PBMCs, taken around atezolizumab (anti-PD-L1) treatment. These receptors came from a man in his sixties with urothelial cancer.

The rearrangement uses TRBV6-1 and TRBJ1-4; D gene unclear. Germline CDR1 MNHNS, CDR2 SASEGT. The CDR3 sequence is 13 residues long. V was clipped by 6 bases and J by 4 bases, with 9 bases between them. The chain's CDR3 is CASSPGFNEKLFF. The DNA for the CDR3 is TGTGCCAGCAGCCCGGGATTTAATGAAAAACTGTTTTTT.

The V gene is TRBV5-1, the J gene TRBJ2-7; perhaps TRBD1 as D (5 bases). The CDR3 contains 18 residues. The V end lost 0 bases, the J end lost 2 bases, and 21 bases lay between the germline ends. CDR1 SGHRS and CDR2 YFSETQ come from the germline V gene. CDR3 sequence (DNA): TGCGCCAGCAGCTTGGTCCCAGTATCAGGGCCAACCACCTACGAGCAGTACTTC. Its protein is CASSLVPVSGPTTYEQYF. Based on the CDR3 plus reference TRBV5-1 and TRBJ2-7, the full variable domain is KAGVTQTPRYLIKTRGQQVTLSCSPISGHRSVSWYQQTPGQGLQFLFEYFSETQRNKGNFPGRFSGRQFSNSRSEMNVSTLELGDSALYLCASSLVPVSGPTTYEQYFGPGTRLTVT.

The rearrangement links TRBV10-3 to TRBJ2-5; 12 bases match TRBD2. Germline CDR1 ENHRY, CDR2 SYGVKD. J was trimmed by 5 bases and V by 10 bases; bases with no gene match: 5. The CDR3 covers 13 residues. Here the CDR3 reads CATGLAGTETQYF. CDR3 DNA: TGTGCCACCGGACTAGCGGGGACGGAGACCCAGTACTTC.

The chain has TRBV19 and TRBJ1-5, with a weak D call TRBD1 (6 bases). The CDR3 runs to 16 residues. V was shortened by 4 bases and J by 6 bases, with 19 bases between the two germline ends. Per the germline V gene, CDR1 is LNHDA and CDR2 is SQIVND (reference sequence). The CDR3 region is CASSTRTVNTGQPQHF. Here the CDR3 DNA reads TGTGCCAGTAGTACCCGGACAGTAAATACGGGTCAGCCCCAGCATTTT.

The chain employs TRBV6-6 and TRBJ1-2, with D possibly TRBD1 on 5 matching bases. From germline, CDR1 is MNHNY and CDR2 SVGAGI (reference sequence). Between the trimmed V and J ends, which lost 5 bases and 1 base, there was a span of 8 bases. CDR3 length: 13 residues. CDR3 sequence (DNA): TGTGCCAGCAGTCCAGGGAATAACTATGGCTACACCTTC. This translates into CASSPGNNYGYTF.

The rearrangement links TRBV7-9 to TRBJ1-2; 10 bases map to TRBD1. Germline trimming cut 6 bases from V and 0 bases from J; bases unmatched to any gene: 7. The CDR3 extends over 16 amino acids. The V gene's germline CDR1 is SEHNR and CDR2 FQNEAQ (reference sequence). The chain's CDR3 is CASSTDRGQANYGYTF. CDR3 bases: TGTGCCAGCAGTACCGACAGGGGGCAGGCTAACTATGGCTACACCTTC.

The chain links TRBV9 to TRBJ2-1; 10 bases are a match to TRBD2. The CDR3 has 16 residues. Germline loops: CDR1 SGDLS, CDR2 YYNGEE. The J segment lost 4 bases and the V segment lost 4 bases, leaving 8 bases of the junction unmatched. CDR3 sequence: CASSFSSGGGYNEQFF. The DNA of the CDR3 is TGTGCCAGCAGCTTCAGCAGCGGGGGGGGGTACAATGAGCAGTTCTTC.

This chain uses TRBV5-6 with TRBJ1-6, with D hard to call. CDR3 length: 14 residues. Germline loops: CDR1 SGHDT, CDR2 YYEEEE. The V end was cut by 4 bases, the J end by 10 bases, with 15 bases between. In DNA form, the CDR3 reads TGTGCCAGCAGCCGAAGAGATTATTCGTCACCCCTCCACTTT. It translates to CASSRRDYSSPLHF. The full variable domain, with the rest looked up from reference TRBV5-6 and TRBJ1-6, is DAGVTQSPTHLIKTRGQQVTLRCSPKSGHDTVSWYQQALGQGPQFIFQYYEEEERQRGNFPDRFSGHQFPNYSSELNVNALLLGDSALYLCASSRRDYSSPLHFGNGTRLTVT.